These 4 T cell receptor beta chains came from one sample sequenced in a study of CD8+ T cells in alopecia areata. RNA extraction and reverse transcription yielded cDNA as sequencing template. Produced via immunoSEQ multiplex PCR; TCRdb's table is partial and in-frame only. The sample contains fewer than 200,000 clones, about 66% of which appear only once. Sequences were derived from CD8+ T cells sorted from blood, sampled at week 0. These receptors were obtained from a human donor with alopecia areata.

V and J are TRBV15 and TRBJ2-7; 8 nucleotides agree with TRBD1. Germline lookup yields CDR1 LNHNV and CDR2 YYDKDF (reference sequence). Trimming took 1 base from V and 0 from J; bases not matched to a gene: 2. CDR3 length equals 15 residues. As DNA, the CDR3 is TGTGCCACCAGCAGAGGACAGGGGAGCTCCTACGAGCAGTACTTC. This gives the protein CATSRGQGSSYEQYF.

CDR3 in DNA: TGTGCCAGCAGAGACCCAAGCCTAGCCCCGCCTGGAAACACCATATATTTT. Translating gives CASRDPSLAPPGNTIYF. The chain couples TRBV2 to TRBJ1-3; D is unclear. This CDR3 has 17 amino acids. The germline V and J ends were trimmed by 6 bases and 2 bases, with 20 bases remaining between them. Germline CDR1 SNHLY, CDR2 FYNNEI.

This clone has a handful of counts. The chain recombines TRBV7-3 with TRBJ2-3; possible D gene TRBD1, 5 bases. Germline CDR1 and CDR2: SGHTA and FQGTGA. Deletions cut 2 bases from V and 2 bases from J, with 11 bases between. This CDR3 has 15 amino acids. The CDR3 region is CASSLGATYTDTQYF. CDR3 DNA sequence: TGTGCCAGCAGCTTAGGGGCGACCTACACAGATACGCAGTATTTT.

The rearrangement links TRBV7-4 to TRBJ2-5; D remains ambiguous. The length of the CDR3 is 11 residues. With 5 bases removed from V and 3 bases from J, the gap between germline ends came to 4 bases. Germline V gene data show CDR1 as SGHVT and CDR2 as SQSDAQ. The DNA for the CDR3 is TGTGCCAGCAGCCAGGAAGAGACCCAGTACTTC. As protein: CASSQEETQYF.